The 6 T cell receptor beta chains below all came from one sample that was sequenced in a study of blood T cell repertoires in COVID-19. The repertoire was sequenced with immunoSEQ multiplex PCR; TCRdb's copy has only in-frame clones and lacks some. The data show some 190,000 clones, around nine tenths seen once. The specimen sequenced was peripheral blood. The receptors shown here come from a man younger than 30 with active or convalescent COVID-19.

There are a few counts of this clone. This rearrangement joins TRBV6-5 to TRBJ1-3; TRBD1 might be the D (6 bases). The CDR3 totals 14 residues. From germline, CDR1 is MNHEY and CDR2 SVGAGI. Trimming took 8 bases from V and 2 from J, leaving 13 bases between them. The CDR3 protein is CASYLSGAGNTIYF. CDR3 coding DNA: TGTGCCAGCTACTTGTCAGGGGCTGGAAACACCATATATTTT.

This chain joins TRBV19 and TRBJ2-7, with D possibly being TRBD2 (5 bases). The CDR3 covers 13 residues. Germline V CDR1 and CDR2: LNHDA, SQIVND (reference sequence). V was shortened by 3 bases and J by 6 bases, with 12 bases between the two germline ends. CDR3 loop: CASSIGPDSEQYF. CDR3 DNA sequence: TGTGCCAGTAGTATCGGGCCGGACTCCGAGCAGTACTTC.

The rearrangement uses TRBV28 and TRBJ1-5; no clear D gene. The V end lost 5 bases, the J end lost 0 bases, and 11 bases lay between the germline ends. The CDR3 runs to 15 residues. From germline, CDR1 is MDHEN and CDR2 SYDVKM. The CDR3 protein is CASSPGVISNQPQHF. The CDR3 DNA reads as TGTGCCAGCAGTCCGGGAGTAATTAGCAATCAGCCCCAGCATTTT.

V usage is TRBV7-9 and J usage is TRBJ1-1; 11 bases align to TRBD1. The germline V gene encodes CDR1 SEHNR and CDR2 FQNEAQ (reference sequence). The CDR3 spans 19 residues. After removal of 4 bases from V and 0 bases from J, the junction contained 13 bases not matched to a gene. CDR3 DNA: TGTGCCAGCAGCTCCGACGGGACAGGGGGAGCAAGAGTGAACACTGAAGCTTTCTTT. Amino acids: CASSSDGTGGARVNTEAFF.

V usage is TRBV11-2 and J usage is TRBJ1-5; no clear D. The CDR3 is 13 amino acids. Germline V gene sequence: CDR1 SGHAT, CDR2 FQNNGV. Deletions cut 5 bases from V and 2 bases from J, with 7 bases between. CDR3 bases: TGTGCCAGCAGCACCGGGGGCAATCAGCCCCAGCATTTT. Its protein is CASSTGGNQPQHF.

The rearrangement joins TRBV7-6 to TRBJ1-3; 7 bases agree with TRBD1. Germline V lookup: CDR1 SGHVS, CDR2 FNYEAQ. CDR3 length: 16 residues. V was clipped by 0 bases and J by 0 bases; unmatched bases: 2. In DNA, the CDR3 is TGTGCCAGCAGCTTAGCCGAGGGGGCCTCTGGAAACACCATATATTTT. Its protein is CASSLAEGASGNTIYF. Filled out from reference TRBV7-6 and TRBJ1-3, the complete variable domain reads GAGVSQSPRYKVTKRGQDVALRCDPISGHVSLYWYRQALGQGPEFLTYFNYEAQQDKSGLPNDRFSAERPEGSISTLTIQRTEQRDSAMYRCASSLAEGASGNTIYFGEGSWLTVV.